This T cell receptor (beta chain) was recorded in a study of Tregs in tolerant kidney transplant recipients. Whole-study findings and limits: Tregs expanded with activated donor B cells seemed most donor-specific. In tolerant patients, donor-specific Tregs outgrew total Tregs, suggesting antigen-driven expansion. For some patients, primers changed over time, blocking nucleotide-level comparison.

Notes on this clone: Its antigen remains unidentified.

Only in-frame clones appear in the TCRdb table, and some are missing; sequencing was by immunoSEQ multiplex PCR. This table has 81,000 or so clones, over 75% appearing once. Mixed chimerism was transient after nonmyeloablative marrow transplants from related graft donors. CD4+CD25+CD127- Tregs, CD4+CD25- non-Tregs, CD4 and CD8 cells were sorted. The V gene lost 3 bases and the J gene lost 9 bases, with 15 bases spanning the gap. The germline V gene has CDR1 SGHTA and CDR2 FQGNSA. The CDR3 spans 13 residues. This TCR derives from a human patient who received a combined kidney and bone marrow transplant. Among the T cells, some may be from the graft donor. The source material was CD4+ T cells from blood (PBMCs), sampled 24 months after the transplant. This sequence joins TRBV7-2 and TRBJ2-7, with D possibly TRBD1 on 6 matching bases. The CDR3 reads CASSLRQVLRQYF. In DNA form, the CDR3 reads TGTGCCAGCAGCTTGAGACAGGTATTAAGGCAGTACTTC.